Shown below are 22 T cell receptor beta chains from a single sample sequenced in a study of spatial heterogeneity in lung cancer. Study-wide findings and caveats: Counts that tracked tumor mutation counts were those of expanded intratumoral alpha and beta TCRs.

Regarding time point: sample taken at primary tumor resection. Antigens for these TCRs are unknown. Using its own MiXCR run on the 5' RACE reads, TCRdb lists one record per CDR3 protein. The data hold about 100,000 distinct CDR3 sequences, with approximately 4% observed a single time. The sample consisted of lung tumor tissue, taken at surgery. The receptors were sampled from a male donor with early-stage non-small cell lung cancer.

This clonotype showed up many times. The chain carries TRBV7-6 and TRBJ1-4; no clear D gene. The CDR3 totals 19 residues. Germline CDR1 SGHVS, CDR2 FNYEAQ. Trimming stripped 0 bases from V and 0 bases from J, with 17 bases between. In DNA, the CDR3 is TGTGCCAGCAGCTTAGCCTACCGGGGTAGTCGCGCAACTAATGAAAAACTGTTTTTT. This encodes CASSLAYRGSRATNEKLFF. The variable domain in full, completed from reference TRBV7-6 and TRBJ1-4, reads GAGVSQSPRYKVTKRGQDVALRCDPISGHVSLYWYRQALGQGPEFLTYFNYEAQQDKSGLPNDRFSAERPEGSISTLTIQRTEQRDSAMYRCASSLAYRGSRATNEKLFFGSGTQLSVL.

The rearrangement links TRBV6-5 to TRBJ1-1; D remains ambiguous. Trimming left V 10 bases short and J 1 base short, with 7 bases between. This CDR3 is 11 amino acids long. Germline lookup yields CDR1 MNHEY and CDR2 SVGAGI. In nucleotides, the CDR3 is TGTGCCACCAAGCGGAACACTGAAGCTTTCTTT. It codes for CATKRNTEAFF.

A word on this clonotype: This may arise from a read error, as a much more abundant clone is one base away. The CDR3 does not close with the conserved phenylalanine or tryptophan, likely indicating a read error. V usage is TRBV6-2 or TRBV6-3 and J usage is TRBJ2-1, with D unresolved. CDR3 length equals 11 residues. Trimming took 3 bases from V and 7 from J, leaving 4 bases between them. The V gene's germline CDR1 is MNHEY and CDR2 SVGEGT. The CDR3 is CASSYGNEQFI. For the CDR3, the DNA is TGTGCCAGCAGTTATGGGAATGAGCAGTTCATC.

The chain joins TRBV6-6 to TRBJ1-1; perhaps TRBD1 as D (5 bases). Germline V gives CDR1 MNHNY, CDR2 SVGAGI (reference sequence). The V end lost 5 bases, the J end lost 3 bases, and 13 bases lay between the germline ends. The CDR3 loop spans 14 amino acids. The CDR3 loop is CASSVGGEDTEAFF. The CDR3 DNA reads as TGTGCCAGCAGTGTGGGGGGGGAGGACACTGAAGCTTTCTTT.

Concerning this clonotype itself: Given a much more abundant clone one base away, this may be a read error. V is TRBV7-2 and J is TRBJ2-3; TRBD2 matches at 7 bases. The CDR3 extends over 15 amino acids. The germline V gene encodes CDR1 SGHTA and CDR2 FQGNSA. The V and J ends lost 8 bases and 2 bases, in that order; junction bases with no gene match: 10. The CDR3 bases are TGTGCCAGCGGCGCCCGGGACTACCCCACAGATACGCAGTATTTT. It yields the protein CASGARDYPTDTQYF.

This clonotype was counted at least ten times. This rearrangement joins TRBV28 to TRBJ2-7, with 7 bases fitting TRBD1. Germline loops: CDR1 MDHEN, CDR2 SYDVKM. The CDR3 is made up of 15 amino acids. The V segment lost 6 bases and the J segment 3 bases; nucleotides outside the gene matches: 11. The CDR3: CASSPHPGQLYEQYF. The CDR3 region has the DNA TGTGCCAGCAGCCCTCACCCGGGACAGCTCTACGAGCAGTACTTC.

Ten or more counts support this clonotype. The chain uses TRBV5-1 and TRBJ2-1; D unclear. The CDR3 has 13 residues. Trimming stripped 3 bases from V and 0 bases from J, with 4 bases between. Germline V lookup: CDR1 SGHRS, CDR2 YFSETQ. CDR3 bases: TGCGCCAGCAGCTGGAACTCCTACAATGAGCAGTTCTTC. This codes for CASSWNSYNEQFF. Based on the CDR3 plus reference TRBV5-1 and TRBJ2-1, the full variable domain is KAGVTQTPRYLIKTRGQQVTLSCSPISGHRSVSWYQQTPGQGLQFLFEYFSETQRNKGNFPGRFSGRQFSNSRSEMNVSTLELGDSALYLCASSWNSYNEQFFGPGTRLTVL.

This clonotype was seen many times. The rearrangement links TRBV7-2 to TRBJ2-3; D is unresolved. Germline V gives CDR1 SGHTA, CDR2 FQGNSA. Trimming removed 6 bases from V and 0 bases from J, with 10 bases in between. The CDR3 covers 14 residues. The chain's CDR3 is CASRDGVSTDTQYF. The CDR3 nucleotides read TGTGCCAGCAGGGACGGCGTAAGCACAGATACGCAGTATTTT.

This clonotype was seen at least ten times. The DNA for the CDR3 is TGTGCCAGCAGCCCCCAAGGGACTAGCGGAGATACGCAGTATTTT. The encoded protein is CASSPQGTSGDTQYF. The V call is TRBV7-2, the J call TRBJ2-3; 11 positions match TRBD2. This CDR3 is 15 amino acids long. J was trimmed by 5 bases and V by 5 bases; bases with no gene match: 6. Germline CDR1 and CDR2: SGHTA and FQGNSA.

This clonotype has more than one count but fewer than ten. The J gene is TRBJ2-4, the V gene TRBV6-5, with 7 bases identical to TRBD1. J gave up 9 bases and V 6 bases, and 8 bases lay outside the gene matches. The germline gives CDR1 MNHEY, CDR2 SVGAGI. The CDR3 is made up of 13 amino acids. The CDR3 spells CASRGYRGGIQYF. CDR3 coding DNA: TGTGCCAGCAGGGGGTACAGGGGCGGCATTCAGTACTTC.

This clonotype came up many times. V usage is TRBV18 and J usage is TRBJ2-1; D not resolved. This CDR3 is built from 14 residues. CDR1 is KGHSH, CDR2 LQKENI, per germline. V was clipped by 0 bases and J by 7 bases, with 10 bases between them. CDR3 amino acids: CASSPPGVENEQFF. CDR3 bases: TGTGCCAGCTCACCACCGGGCGTGGAAAATGAGCAGTTCTTC.

The chain joins TRBV6-5 to TRBJ2-7, with 8 bases that match TRBD1. Germline CDR1 and CDR2: MNHEY and SVGAGI. The CDR3 is made up of 14 amino acids. Germline trimming cut 5 bases from V and 1 base from J; bases unmatched to any gene: 4. Written as DNA, the CDR3 is TGTGCCAGCAGTCAGGGGGCAGGTTCCTACGAGCAGTACTTC. Translated: CASSQGAGSYEQYF.

The J gene is TRBJ1-4, the V gene TRBV5-1; D ambiguous. Germline CDR1 is SGHRS and CDR2 is YFSETQ. This CDR3 is built from 14 residues. Trimming cost V 0 bases and J 4 bases, with 7 bases left between them. The CDR3 coding sequence is TGCGCCAGCAGCTTGGGTGATTTTAATGAAAAACTGTTTTTT. Protein: CASSLGDFNEKLFF.

This clonotype was seen ten or more times. The gene calls are TRBV28 and TRBJ2-2; no reliable D call. V shed 3 bases and J shed 4 bases, with 12 bases lying between them. Germline CDR1 MDHEN, CDR2 SYDVKM. The CDR3 is 15 amino acids. The CDR3 sequence: CASSFASPSTGELFF. CDR3 sequence (DNA): TGTGCCAGCAGTTTCGCGAGCCCAAGCACCGGGGAGCTGTTTTTT.

This CDR3 is CASSPTSGWNEQFF. CDR3 in DNA: TGTGCCAGCAGCCCAACTAGCGGGTGGAATGAGCAGTTCTTC. The chain employs TRBV7-2 and TRBJ2-1; TRBD2 aligns across 9 bases. Germline V lookup: CDR1 SGHTA, CDR2 FQGNSA. This CDR3 has 14 residues. J was trimmed by 7 bases and V by 5 bases; bases with no gene match: 6.

This clonotype occurred many times. The chain links TRBV14 to TRBJ2-3; D is ambiguous. Trimming removed 2 bases at V and 6 bases at J, with 9 bases between. Germline V CDR1 and CDR2: SGHDN, FVKESK. This CDR3 is 13 amino acids long. CDR3 DNA: TGTGCCAGCAGCCAAACGCGACGGGATACGCAGTATTTT. Protein: CASSQTRRDTQYF.

This clonotype showed up many times. The chain links TRBV2 to TRBJ2-7, with D unclear. This CDR3 region has 14 residues. CDR1 and CDR2 from the germline V gene are SNHLY and FYNNEI. V gave up 3 bases and J gave up 11 bases, with 20 bases separating them. The CDR3 sequence is CASSETAQTHPKYF. The CDR3 DNA follows: TGTGCCAGCAGTGAGACGGCACAAACCCATCCAAAGTACTTC.

This clonotype was detected ten times or more. The V and J genes are TRBV28 and TRBJ1-2; 9 bases are shared with TRBD1. This CDR3 region has 13 residues. CDR1 and CDR2 (germline): MDHEN, SYDVKM. J gave up 12 bases and V 3 bases, and 8 bases lay outside the gene matches. CDR3 nucleotide sequence: TGTGCCAGCAGTTTTTCCAACAGGGGGCGAAACACCTTC. This translates into CASSFSNRGRNTF.

This clonotype was counted at least ten times. The rearrangement joins TRBV7-9 to TRBJ1-6, with D possibly matching TRBD1 (6 bases). CDR3 length: 15 amino acids. CDR1 and CDR2 (germline): SEHNR, FQNEAQ (reference sequence). V lost 1 base and J 9 bases, leaving 13 bases between the germline ends. The CDR3 spells CASSLGRGAGSPLHF. The CDR3 DNA sequence: TGTGCCAGCAGCTTAGGCAGGGGCGCAGGTTCACCCCTCCACTTT.

The sample holds many counts of this clonotype. This chain's CDR3 is CASSQQWRNSYEQYF. CDR3 sequence (DNA): TGCGCCAGCAGCCAACAGTGGAGAAACTCCTACGAGCAGTACTTC. The V gene is TRBV4-1, the J gene TRBJ2-7, with D uncertain. The V gene lost 2 bases and the J gene lost 0 bases, with 11 bases spanning the gap. This CDR3 spans 15 amino acids. CDR1 and CDR2 (germline): MGHRA, YSYEKL.

There are many counts of this clonotype. V is TRBV7-9 and J is TRBJ2-2; 8 nucleotides agree with TRBD1. This CDR3 has 17 residues. CDR1 SEHNR and CDR2 FQNEAQ come from the germline V gene (reference sequence). Trimming took 2 bases from V and 6 from J; bases not matched to a gene: 11. The CDR3 is CASSLIPGDRGPGELFF. CDR3 in DNA: TGTGCCAGCAGCTTAATACCGGGCGACAGGGGCCCCGGGGAGCTGTTTTTT.

This clonotype came up a few times. The V and J genes are TRBV11-2 and TRBJ2-2; D gene uncertain. Between the trimmed V and J ends, which lost 3 bases and 1 base, there was a span of 12 bases. Germline loops: CDR1 SGHAT, CDR2 FQNNGV. CDR3 length equals 16 residues. In nucleotides, the CDR3 is TGTGCCAGCAGCTTCGTGAATGGCGGGAACACCGGGGAGCTGTTTTTT. The encoded protein is CASSFVNGGNTGELFF.